This T cell receptor (beta chain) is from a study of cytomegalovirus exposure and HLA in healthy donors. Points from the study as a whole: Later analysis demonstrated an association between a missense DCLRE1C variant and TCR beta V- and J-gene trimming.

This clone was found a few times. Its matching antigen is unknown. Amplification used 60 Vbeta primers and 13 Jbeta primers. Method: immunoSEQ multiplex PCR; TCRdb's copy keeps in-frame clones and lacks some. The table shows approximately 240,000 clones, with about four fifths occurring only once. Germline V CDR1 and CDR2: SGHRS, YFSETQ. The V and J ends lost 1 base and 6 bases, in that order; junction bases with no gene match: 7. This CDR3 has 15 amino acids. Healthy bone marrow donors made up the cohort. Sequencing input: PBMCs. The TCR comes from a woman in her 40s in good health and CMV-seropositive. The rearrangement links TRBV5-1 to TRBJ2-3, with TRBD2 matching over 8 bases. The CDR3 protein is CASSLISGAEDTQYF. Here the CDR3 DNA reads TGCGCCAGCAGCTTGATTAGCGGGGCCGAGGATACGCAGTATTTT. Full variable domain (rest looked up from reference TRBV5-1 and TRBJ2-3): KAGVTQTPRYLIKTRGQQVTLSCSPISGHRSVSWYQQTPGQGLQFLFEYFSETQRNKGNFPGRFSGRQFSNSRSEMNVSTLELGDSALYLCASSLISGAEDTQYFGPGTRLTVL.